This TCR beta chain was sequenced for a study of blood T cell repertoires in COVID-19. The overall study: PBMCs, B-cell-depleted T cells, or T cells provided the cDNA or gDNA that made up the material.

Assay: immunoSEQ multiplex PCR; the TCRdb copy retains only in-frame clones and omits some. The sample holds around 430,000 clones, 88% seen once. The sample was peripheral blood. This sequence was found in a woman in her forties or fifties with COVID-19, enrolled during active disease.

The CDR3 is CASSQVGPTEAFF. The CDR3, as DNA: TGTGCCAGCAGCCAAGTGGGGCCGACCGAAGCTTTCTTT. The J gene is TRBJ1-1, the V gene TRBV3-1 (or the pseudogene TRBV3-2); perhaps TRBD1 as D (5 bases). Germline lookup yields CDR1 LGHDT and CDR2 YNNKEL (reference sequence). With 1 base removed from V and 8 bases from J, the gap between germline ends came to 11 bases. CDR3 length equals 13 residues.